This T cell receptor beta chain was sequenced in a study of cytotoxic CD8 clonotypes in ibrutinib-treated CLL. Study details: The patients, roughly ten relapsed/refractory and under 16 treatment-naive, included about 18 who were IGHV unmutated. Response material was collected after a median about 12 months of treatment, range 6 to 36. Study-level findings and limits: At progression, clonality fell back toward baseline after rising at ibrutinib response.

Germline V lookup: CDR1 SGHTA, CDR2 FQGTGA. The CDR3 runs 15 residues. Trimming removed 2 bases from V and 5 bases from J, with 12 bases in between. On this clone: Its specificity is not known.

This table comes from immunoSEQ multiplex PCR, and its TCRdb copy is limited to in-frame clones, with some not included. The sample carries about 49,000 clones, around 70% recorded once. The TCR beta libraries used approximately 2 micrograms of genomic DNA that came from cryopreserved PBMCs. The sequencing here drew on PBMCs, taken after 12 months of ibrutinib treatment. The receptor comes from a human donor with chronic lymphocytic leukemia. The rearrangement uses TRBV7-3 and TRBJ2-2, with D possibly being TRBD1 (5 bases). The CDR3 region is CASSLPAGLTGELFF. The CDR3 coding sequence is TGTGCCAGCAGCTTACCCGCAGGGTTAACCGGGGAGCTGTTTTTT.